The clone carrying this T cell receptor beta chain counts as medium-sized. Its target is not known. The CDR3 runs to 15 residues. V was clipped by 1 base and J by 3 bases; unmatched bases: 1. Germline-derived CDR1 and CDR2 are LGHNA and YSLEER. The PCR used 60 Vbeta and 13 Jbeta primers. How the authors handled the data: Unique TCR beta chains numbered around 80 million in a later analysis, with roughly 11 million shared. Here immunoSEQ multiplex PCR was the method, and the copy in TCRdb shows in-frame clones only, minus some. The D gene and trimming were derived from the DNA, and the V and J assignments and clone size from that table. The sample includes around 64,000 clones, about 69% of them seen just once. The entry originates in a study of cytomegalovirus exposure and HLA in healthy donors. Study as a whole: Across under 450 genotyped donors, just over 80% landed in the Caucasian-associated ancestry cluster. Study observations and caveats: In vitro data verified a few CMV-associated chains as specific for CMV antigens. According to an earlier analysis, most TCR beta V segments yielded productive rearrangements about 87% or about 30% of the time.

The rearrangement joins TRBV4-3 to TRBJ2-1; 9 positions match TRBD2. Sequencing used PBMCs. This clonotype originated in a man aged 25-45 years in good health and CMV-seropositive. The CDR3 reads CASSQGLADYNEQFF. The CDR3 DNA sequence: TGCGCCAGCAGCCAAGGACTAGCGGACTACAATGAGCAGTTCTTC.